This T cell receptor (beta chain) is from a study of blood T cell repertoires in COVID-19 (dated by TCRdb to about 2020). Regarding the complete study: The collaborator samples originated in the United States, Italy and Spain and spanned the acute and convalescent phases of COVID-19. Where available, HLA class I and class II types were taken from metadata supplied by the sample provider and were not determined by assay-based typing. The samples were drawn from the first 160 participants of the ongoing ImmuneRACE study and from 1,254 subjects provided by 6 global collaborators. The dataset comprised deeply sampled blood TCRbeta repertoires from subjects exposed to, actively infected with, or recovered from COVID-19. Sample metadata almost always included a de-identified subject ID, COVID-19 status, age in years and sex. The repertoires were released in a freely available public database meant as a resource for research on the immune response to SARS-CoV-2. The material from the prospective study consisted of cDNA or gDNA derived from T cells, B-cell-depleted T cells, or PBMCs. Study-level results and caveats: The quantity of clinical and demographic metadata differed by source and by participant and was supplied without curation.

Whole blood was collected in K2EDTA tubes by collaborating institutions according to the institutions' own protocols. For TCRbeta analysis, collaborator samples were shipped as frozen whole blood, as isolated PBMCs, or as DNA extracted from either sample type. This clone was found once. What this receptor recognizes is not known. Base qualities are not recorded, but no much larger clone differs from it by a single base. V loses 5 bases, J loses 8 bases, and the germline ends lie 16 bases apart. From cysteine to phenylalanine, the CDR3 is 14 amino acids long. CDR3 DNA only is kept here, 42 bases in frame from base 1. CDR1 SGHAT and CDR2 FQDESV were looked up in the germline V gene (reference sequence). TCRbeta CDR3 regions were amplified from genomic DNA using the immunoSEQ Assay, a bias-controlled multiplex PCR. Processing in the source paper ran as follows. The number of nucleated cells in each sample was estimated from the amplification of reference gene primers within the assay. To quantify the absolute abundance of each unique TCRbeta CDR3 rearrangement, sequence reads were collapsed and filtered. For each sample, productive Simpson clonality was calculated as the square root of Simpson's diversity index over productive rearrangements. What TCRdb holds here is the immuneACCESS table cut down to in-frame rearrangements. Part of the clones is not present; checked against another copy, under half of the missing clones reflect an unresolved V gene, and the others are unexplained. V, J and clone size derive from that table, while D and trimming were established from the DNA sequence. The sample profile shows 60,000 or so clones; around nine tenths of them were found once. The ten largest clones capture around an eighth of the sample.

The receptor comes from a woman aged 60-75 years with active COVID-19. The chain joins TRBV11-1 to TRBJ2-1; a tentative D match to TRBD2 spans 5 bases. Specimen: peripheral blood. At the DNA level, the sequence is TGTGCCAGCAGCCCCCGGGGTTGGTGGGATGAGCAGTTCTTC. Translated, this is CASSPRGWWDEQFF.